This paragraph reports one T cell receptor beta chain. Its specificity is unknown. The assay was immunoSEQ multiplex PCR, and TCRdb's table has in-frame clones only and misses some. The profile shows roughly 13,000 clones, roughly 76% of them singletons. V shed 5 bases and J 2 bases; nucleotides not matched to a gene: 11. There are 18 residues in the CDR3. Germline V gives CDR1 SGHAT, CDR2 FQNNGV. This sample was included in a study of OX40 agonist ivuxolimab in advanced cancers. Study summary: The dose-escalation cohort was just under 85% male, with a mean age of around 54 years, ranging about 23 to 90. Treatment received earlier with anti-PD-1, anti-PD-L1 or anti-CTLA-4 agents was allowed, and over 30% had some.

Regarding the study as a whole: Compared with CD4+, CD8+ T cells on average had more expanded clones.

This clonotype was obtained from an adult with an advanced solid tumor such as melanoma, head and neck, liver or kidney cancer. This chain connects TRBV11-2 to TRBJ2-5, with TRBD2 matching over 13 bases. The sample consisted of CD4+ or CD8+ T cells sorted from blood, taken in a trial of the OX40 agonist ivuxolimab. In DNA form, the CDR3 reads TGTGCCAGCAGCCAGAGCTACGGACTAGCGGGGGATCAAGAGACCCAGTACTTC. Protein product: CASSQSYGLAGDQETQYF.